This is a list of T cell receptor beta chains from one sample in a study of identifying expanded T cells in peripheral blood. Using immunoSEQ multiplex PCR, the repertoire was profiled, and TCRdb retains in-frame clones only, with some absent. Of approximately 140,000 clones in the sample, 75% to 90% were seen once. The sequenced material came from blood. Receptors originate from a person between 18 and 75 years old in good health. Both conserved end residues are part of each CDR3. A D gene is named only where the DNA matches it firmly. The size entry is marked missing in some rows and otherwise reads once, few, many or a size class.

length,J,V,size,D,DNA,CDR3
16,TRBJ2-3,TRBV9,NA,TRBD2,TGTGCCAGCAGCAAGACTAGCGGGAGCACCGCAGATACGCAGTATTTT,CASSKTSGSTADTQYF
14,TRBJ2-5,TRBV4-1,NA,TRBD1,TGCGCCAGCAGCCAAGGACAGGGGGCGGAAGAGCAGTACTTC,CASSQGQGAEEQYF
14,TRBJ2-7,TRBV10-2,NA,NA,TGCGCCAGCAGTCCCTTAACACTCGCGGGGGAGCAGTACTTC,CASSPLTLAGEQYF
14,TRBJ1-4,TRBV29-1,NA,NA,TGCAGCGGTAGAGGGAGTGCAACTAATGAAAAACTGTTTTTT,CSGRGSATNEKLFF
15,TRBJ2-3,TRBV5-1,NA,NA,TGCGCCAGCAGCTTGTTAGGGACTGGCACAGATACGCAGTATTTT,CASSLLGTGTDTQYF
14,TRBJ1-2,TRBV27,few,NA,TGTGCCAGCAGTCCAACCATCGCTAACTATGGCTACACCTTC,CASSPTIANYGYTF
13,TRBJ2-7,TRBV2,NA,NA,TGTGCCAGCAGTGAAGCTGAGGCCGGCGAGCAGTACTTC,CASSEAEAGEQYF
16,TRBJ2-2,TRBV12-2,NA,NA,TGTGCAAGTCGCTTAGGAGTGTATGGTGATCCCGGGGAGCTGTTTTTT,CASRLGVYGDPGELFF
15,TRBJ2-4,TRBV25-1,once,TRBD2,TGTGCCAGCAGTGAATGGGAGGGTTCCAAAAACATTCAGTACTTC,CASSEWEGSKNIQYF
17,TRBJ1-6,TRBV9,NA,NA,TGTGCCAGCAGCGTAGTCGGAGGAGTGGGGTTGGGTTCACCCCTCCACTTT,CASSVVGGVGLGSPLHF
13,TRBJ1-2,TRBV5-1,many,NA,TGCGCCAGCAGCCCCATTGACGGGTGGGGCTACACCTTC,CASSPIDGWGYTF
16,TRBJ1-1,TRBV7-9,NA,NA,TGTGCCAGCAGCTTAATCCACTTGCTTATGAACACTGAAGCTTTCTTT,CASSLIHLLMNTEAFF
13,TRBJ2-5,TRBV10-3,few,TRBD2,TGTGCCACCAAGGGAGGGACCACGGAGACCCAGTACTTC,CATKGGTTETQYF
17,TRBJ2-5,TRBV7-9,NA,TRBD2,TGTGCCAGCAGCTTTCCGGGACTAGCGTCCGGTTTAGAGACCCAGTACTTC,CASSFPGLASGLETQYF
15,TRBJ2-1,TRBV15,once,TRBD2,TGTGCCACCAGCGGTTGGACTAGCGGCAACAATGAGCAGTTCTTC,CATSGWTSGNNEQFF
14,TRBJ1-2,TRBV7-2,NA,NA,TGTGCCAGCAGCAGAGCGGCGGGGGCGAGTGGCTACACCTTC,CASSRAAGASGYTF
12,TRBJ2-7,TRBV28,NA,NA,TGTGTTTGCGGGGAGAGCTCCTACGAGCAGTACTTC,CVCGESSYEQYF
16,TRBJ1-2,TRBV7-6,few,TRBD1,TGTGCCAGCAGCTTAGAGGCTGGACAGGGGATGACTGGCTACACCTTC,CASSLEAGQGMTGYTF
16,TRBJ2-3,TRBV13,NA,TRBD2,TGTGCCAGCAACCAAGCGGGGGCGGACGGCACAGATACGCAGTATTTT,CASNQAGADGTDTQYF
15,TRBJ1-6,TRBV7-9,once,NA,TGTGCCAGCAGCTTGGGCACGCCGAATAATTCACCCCTCCACTTT,CASSLGTPNNSPLHF
11,TRBJ2-7,TRBV6-1,NA,NA,TGTGCCAGCAGTTTAGCGGACGAGCAGTACTTC,CASSLADEQYF
14,TRBJ1-5,TRBV2,NA,NA,TGTGCCAGCAAAGTTGAGGGTAACCCTCAGCCCCAGCATTTT,CASKVEGNPQPQHF
15,TRBJ2-7,TRBV10-2,few,TRBD1,TGCGCCAGCAGTGATACCGGGACAGGTGCCTACGAGCAGTACTTC,CASSDTGTGAYEQYF
15,TRBJ1-6,TRBV11-2,NA,NA,TGTGCCAGCAGCTTACCGGGACGAAGTAATTCACCCCTCCACTTT,CASSLPGRSNSPLHF
14,TRBJ1-4,TRBV9,NA,NA,TGTGCCAGCAGCGTAGACCGGGGGGGTGAAAAACTGTTTTTT,CASSVDRGGEKLFF